One T cell receptor beta chain is described in this entry. Its antigen remains unknown. Each TCR beta library was made by quantitative 5'-RACE that incorporated molecular barcodes. TCRdb re-derived calls from the 5' RACE reads in MiXCR, one entry per CDR3 protein. This sample has under 450,000 distinct CDR3 sequences, with more than 15% found just once. This entry is derived from a study of CD8 T cells in ankylosing spondylitis. General study results and limits: The study looked at matched synovial fluid samples from ankylosing spondylitis patients. Disease-linked clones were reported to be significantly enriched there. With a CD8+ phenotype, disease-linked clones were relatively rare in peripheral blood. Certain motif variants had earlier appeared in reactive arthritis synovial fluid and blood. A TCR beta motif of roughly eight highly homologous variants seemed to mark ankylosing spondylitis blood.

V dropped 4 bases and J dropped 6; count of bases not matched to a gene: 9. The CDR3 runs to 15 residues. CDR1 is MDHEN, CDR2 SYDVKM, per germline. The sample was blood, either unsorted or a sorted T cell fraction (not recorded which). J is TRBJ2-7 and V is TRBV28, with TRBD1 identical over 10 bases. The receptor's source is a male donor with ankylosing spondylitis. The DNA of the CDR3 is TGTGCCAGCAGTTCACCCGGGACAGGGGCATTCGAGCAGTACTTC. It codes for CASSSPGTGAFEQYF.